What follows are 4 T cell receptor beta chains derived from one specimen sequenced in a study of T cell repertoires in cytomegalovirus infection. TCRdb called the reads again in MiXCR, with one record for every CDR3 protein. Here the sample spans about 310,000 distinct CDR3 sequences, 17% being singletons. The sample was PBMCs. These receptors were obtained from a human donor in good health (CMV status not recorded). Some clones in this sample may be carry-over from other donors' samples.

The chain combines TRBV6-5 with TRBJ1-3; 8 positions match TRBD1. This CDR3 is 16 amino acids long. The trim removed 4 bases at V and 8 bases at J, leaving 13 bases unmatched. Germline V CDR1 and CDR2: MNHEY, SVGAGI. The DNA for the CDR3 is TGTGCCAGCAGTTCATCTAGGACAGGGCTACGTTACACCATATATTTT. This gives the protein CASSSSRTGLRYTIYF.

CDR3 in DNA: TGTGCCAGCAGTTATCCCGCCTTTGACAGGGATTCGGAAGCTTTCTTT. It yields the protein CASSYPAFDRDSEAFF. The chain recombines TRBV6-2 or TRBV6-3 with TRBJ1-1, with TRBD1 identical over 7 bases. The junction had 15 bases not matched to a gene; V was cut back by 3 bases and J by 8 bases. The CDR3 covers 16 residues. Germline CDR1 MNHEY, CDR2 SVGEGT.

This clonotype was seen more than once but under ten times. The DNA of the CDR3 is TGCAGTGCTGACGGTGGGGGTCAAGAGACCCAGTACTTC. It codes for CSADGGGQETQYF. The chain combines TRBV20-1 with TRBJ2-5; D is perhaps TRBD1 or TRBD2 (5 bases each). V was clipped by 5 bases and J by 2 bases, with 12 bases between them. Germline-derived CDR1 and CDR2 are DFQATT and SNEGSKA (reference sequence). The CDR3 is 13 residues long.

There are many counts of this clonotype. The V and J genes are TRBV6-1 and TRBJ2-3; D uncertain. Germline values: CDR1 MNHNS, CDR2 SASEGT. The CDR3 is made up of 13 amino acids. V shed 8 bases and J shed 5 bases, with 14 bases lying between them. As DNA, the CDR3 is TGTGCCAGCGGGCCCCAAATGAGAGATACGCAGTATTTT. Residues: CASGPQMRDTQYF.